The 6 T cell receptor beta chains below were found in one sample sequenced in a study of cytomegalovirus exposure and HLA in healthy donors. Libraries were prepared by immunoSEQ multiplex PCR; TCRdb keeps only in-frame clonotypes and omits some of them. The repertoire holds 190,000 or so clones, with 80% to 85% as singletons. The source material was PBMCs. All receptors come from a woman aged 18-30 years in good health and CMV-seropositive.

The J gene is TRBJ2-7, the V gene TRBV5-4; possibly TRBD1 for D (6 bases). The V and J ends lost 5 bases and 2 bases respectively, with 17 bases between them. This CDR3 has 15 amino acids. Per the germline V gene, CDR1 is SGHNT and CDR2 is YYREEE (reference sequence). DNA for the CDR3: TGTGCCAGCAGTGGGGGCGGCCAGGCGGCCTACGAGCAGTACTTC. Amino acid sequence: CASSGGGQAAYEQYF.

The rearrangement uses TRBV2 and TRBJ1-1, with D possibly TRBD1 on 6 matching bases. CDR3 length: 14 residues. Germline CDR1 and CDR2: SNHLY and FYNNEI. Trimming removed 8 bases from V and 1 base from J, with 14 bases in between. This CDR3 reads CASDRSGQNTEAFF. CDR3 in DNA: TGTGCCAGCGACAGGAGTGGCCAGAACACTGAAGCTTTCTTT.

This chain joins TRBV4-3 and TRBJ2-5; no reliable D call. V was trimmed by 0 bases and J by 4 bases, leaving 6 bases between them. The CDR3 contains 13 residues. Per germline, CDR1 LGHNA and CDR2 YSLEER. DNA for the CDR3: TGCGCCAGCAGCCAAGACTTGCGAGAGACCCAGTACTTC. Protein product: CASSQDLRETQYF.

The chain employs TRBV2 and TRBJ1-4; D not certain. V lost 4 bases, J lost 1 base, and 7 bases lay in between. Germline V gene data show CDR1 as SNHLY and CDR2 as FYNNEI. This CDR3 is built from 14 residues. CDR3 amino acids: CASSVRLTNEKLFF. CDR3 nucleotide sequence: TGTGCCAGCAGTGTGAGGTTAACTAATGAAAAACTGTTTTTT.

This clone showed up just once. The chain has TRBV18 and TRBJ2-3; weak D call: TRBD2 (6 bases). CDR1 is KGHSH, CDR2 LQKENI, per germline. The CDR3 extends over 15 amino acids. V shed 1 base and J shed 3 bases, with 11 bases lying between them. The CDR3 nucleotides read TGTGCCAGCTCACCACGGGGGGTTGGTACAGATACGCAGTATTTT. Translation: CASSPRGVGTDTQYF.

This rearrangement joins TRBV11-2 to TRBJ1-1, with a weak D call TRBD1 (6 bases). Germline CDR1 is SGHAT and CDR2 is FQNNGV. The CDR3 covers 16 residues. The V gene lost 1 base and the J gene lost 0 bases, with 12 bases spanning the gap. The CDR3 spells CASSLGQRGMNTEAFF. CDR3 coding DNA: TGTGCCAGCAGCTTAGGACAGAGGGGGATGAACACTGAAGCTTTCTTT. The full variable domain, its missing parts supplied by reference TRBV11-2 and TRBJ1-1, is EAGVAQSPRYKIIEKRQSVAFWCNPISGHATLYWYQQILGQGPKLLIQFQNNGVVDDSQLPKDRFSAERLKGVDSTLKIQPAKLEDSAVYLCASSLGQRGMNTEAFFGQGTRLTVV.